This is a list of T cell receptor beta chains from one sample in a study of blood T cells in healthy people across ages. TCRdb processed the 5' RACE reads anew with MiXCR; each CDR3 protein has one entry. This sample has about 1.5 million distinct CDR3 sequences, with approximately 38% found just once. Material for sequencing was blood. All receptors derive from a woman aged 18-29 years in good health. Both conserved end residues are part of each CDR3. Fields, in order: CDR3 length, D gene, V gene, clone size, J gene, CDR3 DNA, CDR3 protein. The D gene is left open where the match is weak. For some rows the clone size is stated as once, few or many, or as a class when expanded; others skip it.

length: 15; D: -; V: TRBV4-1; size: -; J: TRBJ1-2; DNA: TGCGCCAGCAGCCAAGATCAGACAGGCTACTATGGCTACACCTTC; CDR3: CASSQDQTGYYGYTF
length: 15; D: TRBD1; V: TRBV7-2; size: few; J: TRBJ1-2; DNA: TGTGCCAGCAGCACTTCCGGGACAGGGGGCTCTGGCTACACCTTC; CDR3: CASSTSGTGGSGYTF
length: 16; D: TRBD2; V: TRBV12-3/TRBV12-4; size: -; J: TRBJ2-3; DNA: TGTGCCAGCAGTCTCACCGGGACTAGTTTAACAGATACGCGGTATTTT; CDR3: CASSLTGTSLTDTRYF
length: 13; D: TRBD1; V: TRBV20-1; size: -; J: TRBJ1-2; DNA: TGCAGTGCCCAATCAGGGGGGGAGTATGGCTACACCTTC; CDR3: CSAQSGGEYGYTF
length: 14; D: -; V: TRBV28; size: few; J: TRBJ2-1; DNA: TGTGCCAGCAGTTCCCTCGGGGGCGGCCATGAGCAGTTCTTC; CDR3: CASSSLGGGHEQFF
length: 14; D: -; V: TRBV6-6; size: -; J: TRBJ2-5; DNA: TGTGCCAGCAGTTGCTCGGGGACTGAGGAGACCCAGTACTTC; CDR3: CASSCSGTEETQYF
length: 15; D: -; V: TRBV27; size: few; J: TRBJ2-7; DNA: TGTGCCAGCAGTTTAAGAGGGTTCGGTTTCTACGAGCAGTACTTC; CDR3: CASSLRGFGFYEQYF
length: 15; D: TRBD2; V: TRBV4-1; size: -; J: TRBJ2-7; DNA: TGCGCCAGCAGCCAAGAAGGGAGGGCCTTAAACGAGCAGTACTTC; CDR3: CASSQEGRALNEQYF
length: 14; D: -; V: TRBV2; size: once; J: TRBJ2-1; DNA: TGTACCAGCAGCCCGCCGGCTAGCCGGGATGAGCAGTTCTTC; CDR3: CTSSPPASRDEQFF
length: 13; D: -; V: TRBV10-3; size: -; J: TRBJ2-4; DNA: TGTGCCATCAGTGAGGCTCAGGGTGACATTCAGTACTTC; CDR3: CAISEAQGDIQYF
length: 17; D: TRBD2; V: TRBV20-1; size: -; J: TRBJ2-2; DNA: TGCAGTGCTAGAGGGGCTAGCGGGGGGTCTTTCACCGGGGAGCTGTTTTTT; CDR3: CSARGASGGSFTGELFF
length: 15; D: TRBD2; V: TRBV24-1; size: -; J: TRBJ2-3; DNA: TGTGCCACCAGTGCGGGCGGGAGGGCAACAGATACGCAGTATTTT; CDR3: CATSAGGRATDTQYF
length: 14; D: TRBD2; V: TRBV5-1; size: -; J: TRBJ2-3; DNA: TGCGCCAGCAGCGGGCTCCCGGGGGGGGATACGCAGTATTTT; CDR3: CASSGLPGGDTQYF
length: 17; D: -; V: TRBV21-1; size: -; J: TRBJ2-1; DNA: TGTGCCAGCCGCTATGGTGGGACTCCACTCGACTACAATGAGCAGTTCTTC; CDR3: CASRYGGTPLDYNEQFF
length: 15; D: -; V: TRBV2; size: -; J: TRBJ2-1; DNA: TGTGCCAGCGCCGGGACGCCCTCTGGGAACAATGAGCAGTTCTTC; CDR3: CASAGTPSGNNEQFF
length: 14; D: TRBD1; V: TRBV20-1; size: -; J: TRBJ1-4; DNA: TGCAGTGCTAGATGGACAGGGGAGGGAGAAAAACTGTTTTTT; CDR3: CSARWTGEGEKLFF
length: 14; D: -; V: TRBV3-1; size: -; J: TRBJ2-3; DNA: TGTGCCAGCAGCCAGCTAAGTGGGCTGAATACGCAGTATTTT; CDR3: CASSQLSGLNTQYF
length: 14; D: -; V: TRBV7-9; size: -; J: TRBJ1-4; DNA: TGTGCCAGCAGCGCCCCAGGGGCGGTTGAAAAACTGTTTTTT; CDR3: CASSAPGAVEKLFF
length: 11; D: -; V: TRBV6-1; size: -; J: TRBJ2-1; DNA: TGTGCCAGCAGTGAGAGTCGTGAGCAGTTCTTC; CDR3: CASSESREQFF
length: 15; D: -; V: TRBV1; size: few; J: TRBJ2-7; DNA: TGCACCAGCAATCGGGGGACTAGCGGCTTCTACGAGCAGTACTTC; CDR3: CTSNRGTSGFYEQYF
length: 16; D: TRBD2; V: TRBV7-6; size: -; J: TRBJ2-7; DNA: TGTGCCAGCAGCTTGCTAGCGGGGGGCTCCTACAATGAGCAGTACTTC; CDR3: CASSLLAGGSYNEQYF
length: 12; D: -; V: TRBV9; size: -; J: TRBJ2-2; DNA: TGTGCCAGCAACATGGGGGACGGGGAGCTGTTTTTT; CDR3: CASNMGDGELFF
length: 14; D: -; V: TRBV27; size: -; J: TRBJ2-1; DNA: TGTGCCAGCAGTACCCGGCCGTCGGGGTATGAGCAGTTCTTC; CDR3: CASSTRPSGYEQFF
length: 17; D: -; V: TRBV11-2; size: many; J: TRBJ2-7; DNA: TGTGCCAGCAGCTTAACAAACTGGGGCCGGGAATACTACGAGCAGTACTTC; CDR3: CASSLTNWGREYYEQYF
length: 18; D: TRBD2; V: TRBV7-2; size: -; J: TRBJ2-2; DNA: TGTGCCAGCAGCTCAAGGGGGGGACTAGCGGGCGTCACCGGGGAGCTGTTTTTT; CDR3: CASSSRGGLAGVTGELFF
length: 11; D: -; V: TRBV10-3; size: -; J: TRBJ2-3; DNA: TGTGCCGCCCGGGATACAGATACGCAGTATTTT; CDR3: CAARDTDTQYF
length: 15; D: -; V: TRBV12-3/TRBV12-4; size: -; J: TRBJ2-7; DNA: TGTGCCAGCAGTCGTCAGGGAACTAGCTCCTACGAGCAGTACTTC; CDR3: CASSRQGTSSYEQYF
length: 14; D: -; V: TRBV5-1; size: -; J: TRBJ2-1; DNA: TGCGCCAGCCCGGGAAACAAGACCTACAATGAGCAGTTCTTC; CDR3: CASPGNKTYNEQFF
length: 15; D: -; V: TRBV30; size: few; J: TRBJ2-1; DNA: TGTGCCTGGAGTGTCGGGGACGGAAGGATCAATGAGCAGTTCTTC; CDR3: CAWSVGDGRINEQFF
length: 15; D: TRBD2; V: TRBV7-3; size: -; J: TRBJ2-3; DNA: TGTGCCAGCAGCCAGACTAGCGGGTTCGTAGATACGCAGTATTTT; CDR3: CASSQTSGFVDTQYF
length: 14; D: -; V: TRBV6-2/TRBV6-3; size: -; J: TRBJ1-4; DNA: TGTGCCTGCAATAGGGGAACAACTAATGAAAAACTGTTTTTT; CDR3: CACNRGTTNEKLFF
length: 21; D: TRBD2; V: TRBV28; size: -; J: TRBJ2-7; DNA: TGTGCCAGCAGTCCTGACCGGATTAGAGGAGCGGGAGGCCCGTCCTACAATGAGCAGTACTTC; CDR3: CASSPDRIRGAGGPSYNEQYF
length: 14; D: -; V: TRBV7-2; size: -; J: TRBJ2-7; DNA: TGTGCCAGCAGCGATGGCGAGGCTGGCCGGGCCCAGTACTTC; CDR3: CASSDGEAGRAQYF
length: 16; D: -; V: TRBV2; size: -; J: TRBJ1-1; DNA: TGTGCCAGCAGTTCGGACAGTAGCAACATGAACACTGAAGCTTTCTTT; CDR3: CASSSDSSNMNTEAFF
length: 16; D: TRBD1; V: TRBV10-1; size: -; J: TRBJ2-1; DNA: TGCGCCAGCAGTGAGATCCGGGACAGGGAAATCAATGAGCAGTTCTTC; CDR3: CASSEIRDREINEQFF
length: 14; D: TRBD1; V: TRBV10-3; size: -; J: TRBJ2-7; DNA: TGTGCCATCAGGCCCCGGGACAGTTCCTACGAGCAGTACTTC; CDR3: CAIRPRDSSYEQYF
length: 15; D: -; V: TRBV27; size: -; J: TRBJ2-1; DNA: TGTGCCAGCAGTTTATGGGCCGAGCCTTACAATGAGCAGTTCTTC; CDR3: CASSLWAEPYNEQFF
length: 17; D: TRBD1; V: TRBV4-2; size: -; J: TRBJ1-3; DNA: TGTGCCAGCAGCCACGGACTGGACAGGGGGTATGGAAACACCATATATTTT; CDR3: CASSHGLDRGYGNTIYF
length: 16; D: -; V: TRBV7-3; size: -; J: TRBJ1-1; DNA: TGTGCCAGCAGCTTAACCCGGACAGATACGAACACTGAAGCTTTCTTT; CDR3: CASSLTRTDTNTEAFF
length: 13; D: -; V: TRBV20-1; size: few; J: TRBJ1-2; DNA: TGCAGTGCTAGCCGACAGCAACCCTATGGCTACACCTTC; CDR3: CSASRQQPYGYTF
length: 15; D: -; V: TRBV15; size: -; J: TRBJ1-2; DNA: TGTGCCACCAGCAACGGGGTGGCCGAATTCTATGGCTACACCTTC; CDR3: CATSNGVAEFYGYTF
length: 12; D: -; V: TRBV2; size: -; J: TRBJ1-5; DNA: TGTGCCAGCAGTCCTGACAAGCAGCCCCAGCATTTT; CDR3: CASSPDKQPQHF